The rows below give T cell receptor beta chains drawn from one sample of a study of PD-1 blockade in mismatch repair-deficient tumors. Clones were sequenced by immunoSEQ multiplex PCR, and TCRdb holds only the in-frame ones, with some missing. The data contain more than 90,000 clones, roughly 80% of them singletons. The sample consisted of peripheral blood, taken just over 59 weeks after starting pembrolizumab. Receptors originate from an adult with mismatch repair-deficient cancer. Each CDR3 is given with its conserved first and last residue. The D gene is left open where the match is weak. Clone size is shown for a subset of rows, as once, few, many or a class of expanded clone.

J gene,D gene,clone size,V gene,CDR3 DNA,CDR3 protein
TRBJ2-7,TRBD2,many,TRBV6-5,TGTGCCAGCAAGCGGGAGTCTGGTCTCTACGAGCAGTACTTC,CASKRESGLYEQYF
TRBJ2-3,TRBD2,.,TRBV6-1,TGTGCCAGCAGGCGAACTAGCGGAAACACAGATACGCAGTATTTT,CASRRTSGNTDTQYF
TRBJ2-7,.,once,TRBV4-1,TGCGCCAGCAGCCAAGTTCGCGGTCGGTCACTCTACGAGCAGTACTTC,CASSQVRGRSLYEQYF
TRBJ1-3,TRBD1,.,TRBV9,TGTGCCAGCAGCTCTAGGGTGGGACAGGCGTCAAACACCATATATTTT,CASSSRVGQASNTIYF
TRBJ2-2,.,few,TRBV11-3,TGTGCCAGCAGCCTCGGGACGAGCGGGGAGCTGTTTTTT,CASSLGTSGELFF
TRBJ1-5,.,.,TRBV27,TGTGCCAGCAGTCCCTACCGGGAGGGCTCCAATCAGCCCCAGCATTTT,CASSPYREGSNQPQHF
TRBJ2-7,TRBD1,.,TRBV6-6,TGTGCCAGCAGCAGCAGACCACGGGACAGGGGCTACGAGCAGTACTTC,CASSSRPRDRGYEQYF
TRBJ2-7,.,.,TRBV29-1,TGCAGCGTTGAGGGGAGGACACCGTCCTCCTACGAGCAGTACTTC,CSVEGRTPSSYEQYF
TRBJ2-1,TRBD2,once,TRBV7-3,TGTGCCAGCAGCTTAGATTCTAGCGGGAGGCCCTCCTACAATGAGCAGTTCTTC,CASSLDSSGRPSYNEQFF
TRBJ2-7,.,.,TRBV27,TGTGCCAGCTCTAGAGAGCGCGGGGACCCCTACGAGCAGTACTTC,CASSRERGDPYEQYF
TRBJ2-5,.,.,TRBV5-4,TGTGCCAGCAGCTCGGAGCTCCATGAAGAGACCCAGTACTTC,CASSSELHEETQYF
TRBJ2-3,.,.,TRBV13,TGTGCCAGCAGCTTAGGAGGTAGTTCGACAGATACGCAGTATTTT,CASSLGGSSTDTQYF
TRBJ2-7,.,.,TRBV6-5,TGTGCCAGCAGTAAACTAAGCTCCTACGAGCAGTACTTC,CASSKLSSYEQYF
TRBJ1-1,.,.,TRBV28,TGTGCCAGCAGACAAATCAATTCTGAAGCTTTCTTT,CASRQINSEAFF
TRBJ2-7,.,.,TRBV5-6,TGTGCCAGCAGCTTGCGAGCTGACCAGACAAAAACCTACGAGCAGTACTTC,CASSLRADQTKTYEQYF
TRBJ1-2,.,.,TRBV7-2,TGTGCCAGCAGCTTCCGCGGGGCCCACTATGGCTACACCTTC,CASSFRGAHYGYTF
TRBJ2-7,.,.,TRBV27,TGTGCCACCAAGGGTCAGGGATCACGCGAGCAGTACTTC,CATKGQGSREQYF
TRBJ2-2,TRBD2,.,TRBV2,TGTGCCAGCACTGAATCGGGGGGCACCGGGGAGCTGTTTTTT,CASTESGGTGELFF
TRBJ2-3,.,.,TRBV4-1,TGCGCCAGCAGCCGGTTGACAGCTCCCACAGATACGCAGTATTTT,CASSRLTAPTDTQYF
TRBJ1-2,TRBD1,once,TRBV7-9,TGTGCCAGCAGCTTAAATCCCACTCCGACAGGGAACTATGGCTACACCTTC,CASSLNPTPTGNYGYTF
TRBJ1-1,TRBD1,once,TRBV18,TGTGCCAGCTCACCACGACAGGGGGAGTACACTGAAGCTTTCTTT,CASSPRQGEYTEAFF
TRBJ2-7,.,few,TRBV5-1,TGCGCCAGCAGCCTGGACGGCTCCTACGAGCAGTACTTC,CASSLDGSYEQYF
TRBJ1-1,TRBD1,.,TRBV25-1,TGTGCCAGCAGTGAGGGGACAGGGGTTCCAAACACTGAAGCTTTCTTT,CASSEGTGVPNTEAFF
TRBJ2-1,TRBD2,.,TRBV2,TGTGCCGGGAGGGGTAGCGGGAGAGGGGTCTACAATGAGCAGTTCTTC,CAGRGSGRGVYNEQFF
TRBJ1-5,.,.,TRBV6-1,TGTGCCAGCTCCTCGCGGGGGAATCAGCCCCAGCATTTT,CASSSRGNQPQHF
TRBJ2-7,.,.,TRBV14,TGTGCCAGCAGCCCTCAGACCTACGAGCAGTACTTC,CASSPQTYEQYF
TRBJ2-2,.,.,TRBV4-3,TGCGCCAGCACTAACTCCCGGGGCACCGGGGAGCTGTTTTTT,CASTNSRGTGELFF
TRBJ2-5,.,.,TRBV5-4,TGTGCCAGCAGCCCGGACAGCCTTCAAGAGACCCAGTACTTC,CASSPDSLQETQYF
TRBJ2-7,.,.,TRBV21-1,TGTGCCAGCAGCAAACTTGGACAGGGGCCCTACGAGCAGTACTTC,CASSKLGQGPYEQYF
TRBJ1-2,.,few,TRBV11-2,TGTGCCAGCAGCCCACCCGGGGAGTACTATGGCTACACCTTC,CASSPPGEYYGYTF
TRBJ2-7,TRBD2,.,TRBV27,TGTGCCAGCAGTATTAGCGGGATTGGGGCCTACGAGCAGTACTTC,CASSISGIGAYEQYF
TRBJ1-1,.,.,TRBV11-3,TGTGCCAGCAGCTCCTCATTGGAAGCTTTCTTT,CASSSSLEAFF
TRBJ1-1,TRBD1,once,TRBV18,TGTGCCAGCTCACCATTTACAGGGGGACGCCGGGGTACTGAAGCTTTCTTT,CASSPFTGGRRGTEAFF
TRBJ2-2,.,.,TRBV5-1,TGCGCCAGCAGCTTAGCTTCTGTCACCGGGGAGCTGTTTTTT,CASSLASVTGELFF
TRBJ1-5,.,.,TRBV2,TGTGCCAGCAGTGCGGACAGACGCAATCAGCCCCAGCATTTT,CASSADRRNQPQHF
TRBJ2-5,.,.,TRBV9,TGTGCCAGCAGCGTCGGGACTTACCCTCTTACCCAGTACTTC,CASSVGTYPLTQYF
TRBJ2-4,.,.,TRBV2,TGTGCCAGCAGTGACATTAGCGTAGCCAAAAACATTCAGTACTTC,CASSDISVAKNIQYF
TRBJ2-7,TRBD1,.,TRBV6-5,TGTGCCAGCAGTTACCGGGACAGTTCATACGAGCAGTACTTC,CASSYRDSSYEQYF
TRBJ2-3,TRBD2,.,TRBV7-8,TGTGCCAGCAGCTTAGGACTAGCGGGACATTGGGAGGGCACAGATACGCAGTATTTT,CASSLGLAGHWEGTDTQYF
TRBJ2-7,.,few,TRBV19,TGTGCCAGTAGTATCTGGCGGGACGAGCAGTACTTC,CASSIWRDEQYF